These 10 T cell receptor beta chains share one sample of origin, sequenced in a study of shared clonotypes between healthy human individuals. Measured with immunoSEQ multiplex PCR; TCRdb has only the in-frame clones, and not every one. In the table there are 1,500,000 or so clones, approximately 98.5% of which are singletons. Sequencing input: naive CD4+ T cells sorted from blood. Subset: CD45RA+ positively selected. The receptors come from a man younger than 40 in good health.

The V and J genes are TRBV7-3 and TRBJ2-1; 14 nucleotides line up with TRBD2. Germline CDR1 is SGHTA and CDR2 is FQGTGA. The CDR3 consists of 15 residues. The trim removed 4 bases at V and 6 bases at J, leaving 2 bases unmatched. CDR3 loop: CASSWGLAGANEQFF. The CDR3 DNA follows: TGTGCCAGCAGCTGGGGACTAGCGGGAGCCAATGAGCAGTTCTTC.

The V gene is TRBV11-2, the J gene TRBJ1-1; D remains ambiguous. Trimming took 0 bases from V and 3 from J, leaving 11 bases between them. Per the germline V gene, CDR1 is SGHAT and CDR2 is FQNNGV. The CDR3 is 15 amino acids. The CDR3 nucleotides read TGTGCCAGCAGCTTAGATATCGGCAGATACACTGAAGCTTTCTTT. This translates into CASSLDIGRYTEAFF.

This sequence joins TRBV9 and TRBJ2-7; 11 bases map to TRBD2. Unmatched junction bases numbered 5, after V lost 0 bases and J lost 3 bases. Germline V gene lookup returns CDR1 SGDLS and CDR2 YYNGEE. The CDR3 covers 16 residues. The CDR3 loop is CASSVAALAGVYEQYF. CDR3 bases: TGTGCCAGCAGCGTAGCAGCACTAGCGGGAGTCTACGAGCAGTACTTC.

This chain joins TRBV28 and TRBJ2-1; 9 bases are shared with TRBD2. The CDR3 length is 15 residues. V lost 5 bases, J lost 8 bases, and 10 bases stayed unmatched. Germline assignment: CDR1 MDHEN and CDR2 SYDVKM. This chain's CDR3 is CASSRLAGQMDEQFF. CDR3 bases: TGTGCCAGCAGTCGGCTAGCGGGACAAATGGATGAGCAGTTCTTC.

The J gene is TRBJ1-5, the V gene TRBV25-1, with 8 nucleotides matching TRBD1. Trimming at V came to 1 base and at J to 1 base, leaving 3 bases not matched to a gene. The CDR3 consists of 16 residues. Germline V gene lookup returns CDR1 MGHDK and CDR2 SYGVNS. CDR3 sequence reads: CASSESGGASNQPQHF. CDR3 in DNA: TGTGCCAGCAGTGAATCAGGGGGCGCGAGCAATCAGCCCCAGCATTTT.

The rearrangement uses TRBV5-6 and TRBJ2-1; D gene unclear. The germline V and J ends were trimmed by 0 bases and 8 bases, with 3 bases remaining between them. The CDR3 is 11 residues long. Per germline, CDR1 SGHDT and CDR2 YYEEEE. The CDR3 DNA is TGTGCCAGCAGCTTGGCCCATGAGCAGTTCTTC. Residues: CASSLAHEQFF.

The V call is TRBV5-4, the J call TRBJ1-1, with 10 bases matching TRBD1. Germline V CDR1 and CDR2: SGHNT, YYREEE (reference sequence). This CDR3 has 15 residues. Unmatched junction bases numbered 6, after V lost 7 bases and J lost 0 bases. The CDR3: CASWDRGRMNTEAFF. DNA for the CDR3: TGTGCCAGCTGGGACAGGGGCCGCATGAACACTGAAGCTTTCTTT.

The chain has TRBV10-1 and TRBJ1-1; no reliable D call. CDR3 size: 15 residues. Trimming shortened V by 1 base and J by 0 bases, and 9 bases separated the two germline ends. CDR1 is WNHNN, CDR2 SYGVQD, per germline (reference sequence). CDR3 sequence reads: CASSEFGTVNTEAFF. For the CDR3, the DNA is TGCGCCAGCAGTGAGTTTGGAACTGTGAACACTGAAGCTTTCTTT.

The chain recombines TRBV14 with TRBJ1-1, with D uncertain. CDR3 length: 14 amino acids. Germline V gene lookup returns CDR1 SGHDN and CDR2 FVKESK. V was trimmed by 1 base and J by 0 bases, leaving 6 bases between them. CDR3: CASSQGLLNTEAFF. The CDR3 region has the DNA TGTGCCAGCAGCCAAGGGCTCCTGAACACTGAAGCTTTCTTT.

V gene TRBV7-8 combines with J gene TRBJ2-1; tentative D call: TRBD2 (5 bases). CDR3 size: 15 residues. Per germline, CDR1 SGHVS and CDR2 FQNEAQ. Trimming took 5 bases from V and 4 from J, leaving 15 bases between them. CDR3 bases: TGTGCCAGCAGCCCCCCGGTTAGAGGGTACAATGAGCAGTTCTTC. It is translated as CASSPPVRGYNEQFF.